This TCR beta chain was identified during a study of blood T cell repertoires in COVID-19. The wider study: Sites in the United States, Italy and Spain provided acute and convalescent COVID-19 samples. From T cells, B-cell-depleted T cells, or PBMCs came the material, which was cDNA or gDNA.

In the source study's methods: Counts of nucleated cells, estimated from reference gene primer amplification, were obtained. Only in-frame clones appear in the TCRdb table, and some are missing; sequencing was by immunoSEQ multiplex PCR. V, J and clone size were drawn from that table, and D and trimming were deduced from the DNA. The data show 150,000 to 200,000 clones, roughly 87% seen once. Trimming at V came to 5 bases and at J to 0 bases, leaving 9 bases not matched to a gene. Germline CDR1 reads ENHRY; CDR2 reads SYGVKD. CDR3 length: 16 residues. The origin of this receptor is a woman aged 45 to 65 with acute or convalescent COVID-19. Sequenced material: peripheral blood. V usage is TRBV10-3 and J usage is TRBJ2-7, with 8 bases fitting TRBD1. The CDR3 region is CAISPTGQGHSYEQYF. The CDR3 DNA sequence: TGTGCCATCAGTCCCACCGGACAGGGACACTCCTACGAGCAGTACTTC.